The rows below give T cell receptor beta chains drawn from one sample of a study of blood T cells in healthy people across ages. A single record per CDR3 protein comes from TCRdb applying MiXCR to the 5' RACE reads. The table shows around 1.7 million distinct CDR3 sequences, with about 28% occurring only once. The material sequenced was blood. These receptors were collected from a woman aged 30 to 39 in good health. Each CDR3 is given with its conserved first and last residue. D genes are given only for firm matches. Clone size is given for some rows only: seen once, a few or many times, or a class if the clone is expanded.

DNA	CDR3	J	V	D	size
TGTGCCAGCAGTTACGGGCAGGGATTTCGCTATGGCTACACCTTC	CASSYGQGFRYGYTF	TRBJ1-2	TRBV6-5	.	many
TGTGCCAGCAGGGACCCATTCTCCTACGAGCAGTACTTC	CASRDPFSYEQYF	TRBJ2-7	TRBV6-5	.	many
TGCGCCAGCACCAGAGGACAGGGGGGAACAGATACGCAGTATTTT	CASTRGQGGTDTQYF	TRBJ2-3	TRBV5-1	TRBD1	.
TGTACCAGCAGTTACGGCGGGCGAAAAAATTCACCCCTCCACTTT	CTSSYGGRKNSPLHF	TRBJ1-6	TRBV6-5	.	.
TGTGCCAGCAGTTGGGCTGCCGATCGCTCCTACGAGCAGTACTTC	CASSWAADRSYEQYF	TRBJ2-7	TRBV6-6	.	many
TGTGCCAGCTCACTACTTGGACCCAAGGCTGAGCAGTTCTTC	CASSLLGPKAEQFF	TRBJ2-1	TRBV18	.	.
TGCGCCAGCAGCATGACAGGGAGCTACGAAAAACTGTTTTTT	CASSMTGSYEKLFF	TRBJ1-4	TRBV10-2	TRBD1	.
TGTGCCAGTAGTATGGGTCAGAAGCACAATGAGCAGTACTTC	CASSMGQKHNEQYF	TRBJ2-7	TRBV19	.	.
TGTGCCAGCAGTTTATCCCTTCAGACAACTGAAGCTTTCTTT	CASSLSLQTTEAFF	TRBJ1-1	TRBV27	.	few
TGCAGTGCTAGAGATCAGGATCAGCCCCAGCATTTT	CSARDQDQPQHF	TRBJ1-5	TRBV20-1	.	few
TGTGCCAGTAGCTTGGGAGCGGGGGGGCCCCCAGATACGCAGTATTTT	CASSLGAGGPPDTQYF	TRBJ2-3	TRBV5-5	TRBD2	few
TGTGCCAGCTCACCACCGGAGCTAGCGGCCACAGATACGCAGTATTTT	CASSPPELAATDTQYF	TRBJ2-3	TRBV18	TRBD2	.
TGTGCCAGCAGCATCGGGACGAGAGGTCAGCCCCAGCATTTT	CASSIGTRGQPQHF	TRBJ1-5	TRBV6-5	.	.
TGCGCCAGCAGCTTGGATGGGGCCATGGCAGATACGCAGTATTTT	CASSLDGAMADTQYF	TRBJ2-3	TRBV5-1	.	.
TGTGCCAGCAGCTTACAGTTAGCAGGAAACTATGGCTACACCTTC	CASSLQLAGNYGYTF	TRBJ1-2	TRBV7-2	.	few
TGTGCCACCAGTGATTTACCGGGACTAGCGGGGGACACAGATACGCAGTATTTT	CATSDLPGLAGDTDTQYF	TRBJ2-3	TRBV24-1	TRBD2	.
TGTGCCAGCCTGTCGCCCCCAGATACGCAGTATTTT	CASLSPPDTQYF	TRBJ2-3	TRBV6-5	.	few
TGTGCCAGCAGCTCATTGACAGGGGCATCCTACGAGCAGTACTTC	CASSSLTGASYEQYF	TRBJ2-7	TRBV7-9	TRBD1	many
TGTGCCACCACTGCCCCCGGGGCGAGGAATGAGCAGTTCTTC	CATTAPGARNEQFF	TRBJ2-1	TRBV24-1	.	.
TGTGCCAGCAGACCGGGACACCAGTCCTACAATGAGCAGTTCTTC	CASRPGHQSYNEQFF	TRBJ2-1	TRBV12-3/TRBV12-4	.	.